The subject of this entry is one T cell receptor beta chain. These data belong to a study of T cell changes during pregnancy in multiple sclerosis. CDR1 SNHLY and CDR2 FYNNEI come from the germline V gene. This CDR3 is built from 14 residues. The V segment lost 5 bases and the J segment 9 bases; nucleotides outside the gene matches: 10. Using immunoSEQ multiplex PCR, the repertoire was profiled, and TCRdb retains in-frame clones only, with some absent. This table has roughly 90,000 clones, around 93% appearing once. The chain couples TRBV2 to TRBJ1-1; TRBD1 aligns across 9 bases. The source was peripheral blood, collected before pregnancy. The TCR was taken from a female donor with multiple sclerosis, enrolled in a pregnancy study. Here the CDR3 DNA reads TGTGCCAGCAGTTGGGGACAGGGAAAGATTAAAGCTTTCTTT. Its translation is CASSWGQGKIKAFF.